A selection of T cell receptor beta chains follows, all from one sample in a study of beta chain features in type 1 diabetes. Here immunoSEQ multiplex PCR was the method, and the copy in TCRdb shows in-frame clones only, minus some. The sample contains about 290,000 clones, 8% of which appear only once. Material for sequencing was central memory CD4+ T cells from blood. Source of these receptors: a woman aged 18-29 years in good health. CDR3s include the opening cysteine and the closing phenylalanine or tryptophan. The D gene is left open where the match is weak. Size is omitted from some rows. Given values are once, few, many or a class for expanded clones.

J | length | V | D | size | CDR3 | DNA
TRBJ1-6 | 14 | TRBV28 | NA | NA | CASVGSYRASPLHF | TGTGCCAGCGTAGGATCCTACAGGGCTTCACCCCTCCACTTT
TRBJ2-7 | 17 | TRBV5-6 | NA | few | CASSRPAGGIFIYEQYF | TGTGCCAGCAGCCGACCCGCGGGCGGGATCTTTATCTACGAGCAGTACTTC
TRBJ2-2 | 15 | TRBV6-1 | TRBD1 | many | CASRSGQGYAGELFF | TGTGCCTCTAGGTCGGGACAGGGGTATGCCGGGGAGCTGTTTTTT
TRBJ2-3 | 14 | TRBV7-3 | TRBD2 | NA | CASSGLAGTDTQYF | TGTGCCAGCAGCGGACTAGCGGGGACAGATACGCAGTATTTT
TRBJ1-2 | 13 | TRBV5-4 | TRBD1 | few | CASSKRTGEGYTF | TGTGCCAGCAGCAAGAGGACAGGGGAAGGCTACACCTTC
TRBJ1-1 | 16 | TRBV5-1 | NA | NA | CASSSQTTGSNTEAFF | TGCGCCAGCAGTTCGCAAACGACAGGCTCGAACACTGAAGCTTTCTTT
TRBJ1-4 | 15 | TRBV7-2 | TRBD1 | many | CASRRAGTGGEKLFF | TGTGCCAGCAGGCGAGCCGGGACAGGGGGTGAAAAACTGTTTTTT
TRBJ1-3 | 13 | TRBV7-8 | NA | NA | CASSYQEENTIYF | TGTGCCAGCAGCTACCAGGAGGAAAACACCATATATTTT
TRBJ2-7 | 15 | TRBV4-3 | NA | NA | CASSPDLRSSYEQYF | TGCGCCAGCAGCCCAGATCTCAGGAGCTCCTACGAGCAGTACTTC
TRBJ2-7 | 15 | TRBV14 | NA | NA | CASSPRVGGPYEQYF | TGTGCCAGCAGCCCCAGGGTTGGTGGGCCCTACGAGCAGTACTTC
TRBJ2-3 | 15 | TRBV7-3 | TRBD2 | NA | CASSLGTSLRDTQYF | TGTGCCAGCAGCTTAGGGACTAGCCTTCGGGATACGCAGTATTTT
TRBJ2-7 | 17 | TRBV4-3 | TRBD2 | NA | CASSQDRRAGVGHEQYF | TGCGCCAGCAGCCAAGACCGTCGAGCGGGAGTTGGCCACGAGCAGTACTTC
TRBJ1-3 | 12 | TRBV29-1 | TRBD1 | many | CSARQGIDTIYF | TGCAGCGCCCGACAGGGAATCGACACCATATATTTT
TRBJ2-3 | 14 | TRBV28 | NA | NA | CASRNRFDTDTQYF | TGTGCCAGCAGAAACAGGTTTGACACAGATACGCAGTATTTT
TRBJ2-2 | 16 | TRBV5-4 | NA | NA | CASSSGAVGGTGELFF | TGTGCCAGCAGCTCGGGGGCGGTAGGGGGCACCGGGGAGCTGTTTTTT
TRBJ2-1 | 14 | TRBV12-5 | TRBD1 | few | CASGGTGGYNEQFF | TGTGCTAGTGGGGGGACAGGGGGATACAATGAGCAGTTCTTC
TRBJ2-3 | 14 | TRBV9 | NA | many | CASSVRRGSDTQYF | TGTGCCAGCAGCGTTAGGAGGGGATCAGATACGCAGTATTTT
TRBJ2-5 | 16 | TRBV7-8 | TRBD2 | few | CASSQPGLAGAETQYF | TGTGCCAGCAGCCAACCGGGGCTAGCGGGAGCCGAGACCCAGTACTTC
TRBJ2-3 | 17 | TRBV7-3 | TRBD2 | NA | CASSLTGRASGADTQYF | TGTGCCAGCAGCTTAACGGGGCGGGCTAGCGGGGCCGATACGCAGTATTTT
TRBJ2-7 | 14 | TRBV7-2 | TRBD2 | NA | CASSFPSGNREQYF | TGTGCCAGCAGCTTCCCTAGCGGGAATCGGGAGCAGTACTTC
TRBJ1-4 | 15 | TRBV7-9 | NA | few | CASSLKGATNEKLFF | TGTGCCAGCAGCTTAAAGGGGGCAACTAATGAAAAACTGTTTTTT
TRBJ2-5 | 14 | TRBV9 | NA | NA | CASSVGWEAETQYF | TGTGCCAGCAGCGTAGGGTGGGAGGCGGAGACCCAGTACTTC
TRBJ2-3 | 16 | TRBV5-1 | TRBD2 | few | CASSLELAGDTDTQYF | TGCGCCAGCAGCTTGGAACTAGCGGGGGACACAGATACGCAGTATTTT